This T cell receptor beta chain was obtained from a study of blood T cells in healthy people across ages. Study-wide findings and caveats: Compared with aged donors, long-lived donors showed fewer expanded clones, suggesting selection. What prevented conclusive comparison of naive and antigen-experienced cells was that PBMCs were unsorted.

Turning to this clonotype: Its specificity is not known. Just one base apart from a much larger clone, this may be a read error.

Primers used in a second PCR of about 6 to 11 cycles were a sample-barcoded 5' primer and a J-beta primer mix. A minimum of 3 million CDR3-containing paired-end reads was obtained for each sample. TCRdb passed the 5' RACE reads through MiXCR, listing each CDR3 protein once. The sample consists of 590,000 or so distinct CDR3 sequences, approximately 30% of them appearing once. Germline V gene lookup returns CDR1 MNHEY and CDR2 SVGAGI. The V end lost 2 bases, the J end lost 6 bases, and 14 bases lay between the germline ends. This CDR3 is built from 16 residues. Samples each yielded at least 5.5 micrograms of total RNA.

The sample consisted of blood. The clonotype was recovered from a woman of 80 years or more in good health. This chain joins TRBV6-5 and TRBJ1-6; D unresolved. The CDR3 sequence: CASSYGSPLLNSPLHF. In nucleotides, the CDR3 is TGTGCCAGCAGTTACGGTTCCCCACTGCTTAATTCACCCCTCCACTTT.